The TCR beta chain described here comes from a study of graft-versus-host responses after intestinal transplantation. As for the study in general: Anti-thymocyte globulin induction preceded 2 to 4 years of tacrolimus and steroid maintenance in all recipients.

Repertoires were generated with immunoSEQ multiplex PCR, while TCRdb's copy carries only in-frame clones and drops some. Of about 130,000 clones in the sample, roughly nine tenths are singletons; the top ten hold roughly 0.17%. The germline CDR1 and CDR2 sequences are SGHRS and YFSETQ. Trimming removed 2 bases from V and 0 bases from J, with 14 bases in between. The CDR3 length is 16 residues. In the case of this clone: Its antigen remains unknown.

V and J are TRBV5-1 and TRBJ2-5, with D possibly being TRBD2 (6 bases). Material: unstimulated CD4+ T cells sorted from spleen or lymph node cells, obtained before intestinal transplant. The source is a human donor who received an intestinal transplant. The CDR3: CASSLFPGDDQETQYF. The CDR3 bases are TGCGCCAGCAGCTTATTTCCGGGGGACGACCAAGAGACCCAGTACTTC.